These 27 T cell receptor beta chains originate from one sample sequenced in a study of spatial heterogeneity in lung cancer. Regarding time point: sample taken at primary tumor resection. The input material, whole RNA from tumor, nontumor lung or frozen PBMC, was sequenced unsorted. TCRdb fed the 5' RACE reads into MiXCR, producing one record per CDR3 protein. The sample carries approximately 4,100 distinct CDR3 sequences, 24% recorded once. The sample was PBMCs, taken at surgery. All receptors come from a female donor with early-stage non-small cell lung cancer.

In this sample, this clonotype turned up a few times. Little can be read into the size of this beta chain, an off-target read in a library designed for alpha chains. The chain combines TRBV30 with TRBJ2-5; 10 bases match TRBD1. V lost 3 bases to trimming and J lost 5 bases; unmatched junction nucleotides: 3. The length of the CDR3 is 13 residues. CDR1 and CDR2 (germline): GTSNPN, SVGIG (reference sequence). CDR3 sequence: CAWRTGGKETQYF. CDR3 sequence (DNA): TGTGCCTGGAGGACAGGGGGCAAGGAGACCCAGTACTTC.

This clonotype was detected a few times. Since the library was made to target alpha chains, this beta chain is a stray read and its abundance is not meaningful. The chain has TRBV7-9 and TRBJ2-2; TRBD2 aligns across 14 bases. Germline V gene sequence: CDR1 SEHNR, CDR2 FQNEAQ (reference sequence). This CDR3 is 20 amino acids long. J lost 2 bases, V lost 5 bases, and 13 bases had no gene match. This CDR3 is CASSRMRLAGGKINTGELFF. Written as DNA, the CDR3 is TGTGCCAGCAGCCGCATGCGACTAGCGGGAGGGAAGATAAACACCGGGGAGCTGTTTTTT.

In this sample, this clonotype turned up a few times. Since it is a stray read in a library aimed at alpha chains, this beta chain has a size that is not meaningful. The rearrangement uses TRBV20-1 and TRBJ1-1, with D unresolved. Germline CDR1 and CDR2: DFQATT and SNEGSKA (reference sequence). The ends were cut back, 7 bases at V and 1 base at J, with 25 bases in the middle. The CDR3 runs to 17 residues. The CDR3 sequence is CSVGRRLGTMGNTEAFF. The CDR3 nucleotides read TGCAGTGTCGGAAGGAGGTTAGGAACCATGGGGAACACTGAAGCTTTCTTT.

This clonotype appeared a few times. With the library built for alpha chains, this beta chain is off target and its frequency is not meaningful. V usage is TRBV11-2 and J usage is TRBJ2-7; D tentatively reads TRBD1 or TRBD2 (5 bases each). Germline assignment: CDR1 SGHAT and CDR2 FQNNGV. The CDR3 is 14 residues long. Between the trimmed V and J ends, which lost 3 bases and 2 bases, there was a span of 11 bases. CDR3 sequence: CASSFGTTTYEQYF. As DNA, the CDR3 is TGTGCCAGCAGCTTCGGGACCACCACCTACGAGCAGTACTTC.

This clonotype is medium-sized. Since it is a stray read in a library aimed at alpha chains, this beta chain has a size that is not meaningful. The genes are TRBV7-2 and TRBJ2-4; 7 bases match TRBD1. After removal of 11 bases from V and 0 bases from J, the junction contained 4 bases not matched to a gene. CDR3 length equals 13 residues. CDR1 and CDR2 from the germline V gene are SGHTA and FQGNSA. The CDR3 DNA reads TGTGCCGTCCGACAGGGAGCCAAAAACATTCAGTACTTC. Its translation is CAVRQGAKNIQYF. Full variable domain (missing parts from reference TRBV7-2 and TRBJ2-4): GAGVSQSPSNKVTEKGKDVELRCDPISGHTALYWYRQSLGQGLEFLIYFQGNSAPDKSGLPSDRFSAERTGGSVSTLTIQRTQQEDSAVYLCAVRQGAKNIQYFGAGTRLSVL.

As concerns this clonotype: This beta chain represents an off-target read in a library built for alpha chains; its size is of limited meaning. The rearrangement joins TRBV5-1 to TRBJ2-3; 8 positions match TRBD1. V gave up 2 bases and J gave up 5 bases; unmatched junction bases: 4. The germline gives CDR1 SGHRS, CDR2 YFSETQ. The CDR3 runs 14 residues. CDR3 coding DNA: TGCGCCAGCAGCTTCACAGGGGGAGGAGATACGCAGTATTTT. It specifies CASSFTGGGDTQYF.

This clonotype counts as medium-sized (0.01 to 0.1%). The library was built for alpha chains, so this beta chain is an off-target read and its size means little. The chain recombines TRBV28 with TRBJ2-5; perhaps TRBD1 as D (6 bases). Trimming shortened V by 11 bases and J by 5 bases, and 24 bases separated the two germline ends. This CDR3 region has 15 residues. Germline V gene lookup returns CDR1 MDHEN and CDR2 SYDVKM. This CDR3 is CAAPGTYFSRETQYF. Here the CDR3 DNA reads TGTGCCGCACCCGGGACATATTTTTCACGGGAGACCCAGTACTTC.

This clonotype was recorded a few times. Within a library made for alpha chains, this beta chain is off target, and its count is uninformative. The chain combines TRBV6-1 with TRBJ2-3, with TRBD2 as a possible D gene (5 bases). The V end lost 6 bases, the J end lost 1 base, and 20 bases lay between the germline ends. This CDR3 is 17 amino acids long. Germline assignment: CDR1 MNHNS and CDR2 SASEGT. CDR3 region: CASSTFLGSEGTDTQYF. Written as DNA, the CDR3 is TGTGCCAGCAGCACCTTCCTAGGGAGCGAAGGCACAGATACGCAGTATTTT.

By proportion, this clonotype is medium-sized. The library was prepared for alpha chains; this beta chain is a stray read, so its frequency means little. The chain couples TRBV5-8 to TRBJ2-3; no definite D call. Germline assignment: CDR1 SGHTS and CDR2 YDEGEE. V was pared by 0 bases and J by 1 base, with 12 bases between. This CDR3 comprises 16 residues. The CDR3 spells CASSLGLYRGTDTQYF. The DNA of the CDR3 is TGTGCCAGCAGCTTGGGGTTATACCGGGGCACAGATACGCAGTATTTT.

With regard to this clonotype: Since the library was made to target alpha chains, this beta chain is a stray read and its abundance is not meaningful. The V and J genes are TRBV6-5 and TRBJ2-2; the match to TRBD2 covers 9 bases. CDR1 is MNHEY, CDR2 SVGAGI, per germline. The CDR3 covers 17 residues. V lost 6 bases to trimming and J lost 6 bases; unmatched junction nucleotides: 14. The CDR3 DNA follows: TGTGCCAGCAGGAGAGCGGGAGGCCGGTCTGTTTCCGGGGAGCTGTTTTTT. As protein: CASRRAGGRSVSGELFF.

This clonotype was counted between two and nine times. As an off-target read in a library built for alpha chains, this beta chain has a frequency of little significance. The V call is TRBV20-1, the J call TRBJ2-7; the match to TRBD2 covers 9 bases. The CDR3 has 14 residues. Germline CDR1 is DFQATT and CDR2 is SNEGSKA (reference sequence). CDR3 sequence: CSVTPSGDPVEQYF. The CDR3, as DNA: TGCAGCGTGACCCCTAGCGGGGACCCAGTCGAGCAGTACTTC.

This clonotype came up a few times. Since the library was made to target alpha chains, this beta chain is a stray read and its abundance is not meaningful. The V call is TRBV27, the J call TRBJ2-6; the D is unclear. The CDR3 has 15 residues. Trimming took off 2 bases at V and 2 bases at J, with 7 bases between the two ends. CDR1 MNHEY and CDR2 SMNVEV come from the germline V gene (reference sequence). Here the CDR3 DNA reads TGTGCCAGCAGTTTACGGTATACTGGGGCCAACGTCCTGACTTTC. Amino acid sequence: CASSLRYTGANVLTF. Combining the CDR3 with reference TRBV27 and TRBJ2-6 gives the whole variable domain EAQVTQNPRYLITVTGKKLTVTCSQNMNHEYMSWYRQDPGLGLRQIYYSMNVEVTDKGDVPEGYKVSRKEKRNFPLILESPSPNQTSLYFCASSLRYTGANVLTFGAGSRLTVL.

Details on this clonotype: This beta chain is a stray read from a library made for alpha chains; its abundance is not meaningful. The chain uses TRBV7-2 and TRBJ2-1; D unresolved. The CDR3 is made up of 14 amino acids. Trimming stripped 3 bases from V and 5 bases from J, with 11 bases between. CDR1 and CDR2 from the germline V gene are SGHTA and FQGNSA. The DNA for the CDR3 is TGTGCCAGCAGCTTGGGCCAGCAGAACAATGAGCAGTTCTTC. As protein: CASSLGQQNNEQFF.

This clonotype has a handful of counts. This beta chain is off target for a library built for alpha chains, so its abundance means little. The genes are TRBV4-3 and TRBJ2-1; D call uncertain. Trimming removed 1 base at V and 4 bases at J, with 8 bases between. CDR3 length: 14 amino acids. From germline, CDR1 is LGHNA and CDR2 YSLEER. The CDR3 loop is CASSQGVAYNEQFF. CDR3 sequence (DNA): TGCGCCAGCAGCCAAGGTGTAGCTTACAATGAGCAGTTCTTC.

This clonotype was detected only a few times. Since it is a stray read in a library aimed at alpha chains, this beta chain has a size that is not meaningful. V gene TRBV3-1 combines with J gene TRBJ2-3; a possible D gene is TRBD2 (6 bases). Germline V lookup: CDR1 LGHDT, CDR2 YNNKEL (reference sequence). The CDR3 covers 17 residues. The V and J ends lost 4 bases and 4 bases respectively, with 21 bases between them. CDR3 in amino acids: CASSRQLLAEVPDTQYF. In DNA, the CDR3 is TGTGCCAGCAGCCGTCAATTACTAGCAGAGGTCCCAGATACGCAGTATTTT.

As regards this clonotype: The library was designed around alpha chains, so this beta chain is a stray read whose abundance carries little weight. The chain joins TRBV20-1 to TRBJ2-7; 9 nucleotides line up with TRBD1. Germline lookup yields CDR1 DFQATT and CDR2 SNEGSKA (reference sequence). J lost 10 bases, V lost 6 bases, and 7 bases had no gene match. The CDR3 is 11 residues long. CDR3 coding DNA: TGCAGTGCCGGGACAGGGTTTTTTCAGTACTTC. Amino acids: CSAGTGFFQYF.

A note on this clonotype: As an off-target read in a library built for alpha chains, this beta chain has a frequency of little significance. V and J are TRBV7-9 and TRBJ2-2; 8 bases are shared with TRBD1. After removal of 6 bases from V and 0 bases from J, the junction contained 6 bases not matched to a gene. Germline-derived CDR1 and CDR2 are SEHNR and FQNEAQ (reference sequence). The CDR3 totals 16 residues. CDR3 bases: TGTGCCAGCAGTCACCGACAGGGGTCGAACACCGGGGAGCTGTTTTTT. This codes for CASSHRQGSNTGELFF. Looking up the rest from reference TRBV7-9 and TRBJ2-2 gives the full variable domain: DTGVSQNPRHKITKRGQNVTFRCDPISEHNRLYWYRQTLGQGPEFLTYFQNEAQLEKSRLLSDRFSAERPKGSFSTLEIQRTEQGDSAMYLCASSHRQGSNTGELFFGEGSRLTVL.

As to this clonotype: As an off-target read in a library built for alpha chains, this beta chain has a frequency of little significance. The chain couples TRBV11-2 to TRBJ2-1; TRBD2 matches at 13 bases. CDR1 is SGHAT, CDR2 FQNNGV, per germline. V was pared by 5 bases and J by 8 bases, with 3 bases of the junction left unmatched. The CDR3 runs to 14 residues. CDR3 DNA sequence: TGTGCCAGCAGCCAGGGACTAGCGGGGCATGAGCAGTTCTTC. It translates to CASSQGLAGHEQFF.

In regard to this clonotype: This beta chain is an unintended read in a library built for alpha chains; its size means little. The chain links TRBV18 to TRBJ2-5; no firm D call. The CDR3 has 12 residues. V was trimmed by 1 base and J by 3 bases, leaving 3 bases between them. Germline V gives CDR1 KGHSH, CDR2 LQKENI. CDR3 bases: TGTGCCAGCTCACCACAGGAAGAGACCCAGTACTTC. Its translation: CASSPQEETQYF.

As to this clonotype: Since it is a stray read in a library aimed at alpha chains, this beta chain has a size that is not meaningful. The chain links TRBV5-5 to TRBJ2-1, with 13 bases identical to TRBD2. After removal of 0 bases from V and 6 bases from J, the junction contained 9 bases not matched to a gene. CDR1 is SGHKS, CDR2 YYEKEE, per germline (reference sequence). This CDR3 comprises 18 residues. CDR3 DNA: TGTGCCAGCAGCTTGGACGGACTAGCGGGGGCGACCGGCAATGAGCAGTTCTTC. Amino acids: CASSLDGLAGATGNEQFF.

About this clonotype: Because the library targeted alpha chains, this beta chain is an off-target read whose size means little. The chain is built from TRBV20-1 and TRBJ2-3; 9 nucleotides align to TRBD2. Looked up from germline, CDR1 is DFQATT and CDR2 is SNEGSKA (reference sequence). The CDR3 covers 16 residues. V was pared by 6 bases and J by 0 bases, with 10 bases of the junction left unmatched. The CDR3: CSASRLSGSSTDTQYF. The DNA for the CDR3 is TGCAGTGCCAGTAGACTTAGCGGGAGCAGCACAGATACGCAGTATTTT.

As regards this clonotype: In a library made to pick up alpha chains, this beta chain is a stray read with a size that means little. The CDR3 reads CASSQEGRGISYEQYF. The CDR3 DNA sequence: TGTGCCAGCAGCCAAGAGGGCAGGGGAATCTCCTACGAGCAGTACTTC. The rearrangement joins TRBV4-2 to TRBJ2-7; D is perhaps TRBD1 (6 bases). The CDR3 is 16 residues long. Germline V gene data show CDR1 as LGHNA and CDR2 as YNFKEQ. Trimming removed 0 bases from V and 0 bases from J, with 12 bases in between.

On this clonotype itself: This beta chain represents an off-target read in a library built for alpha chains; its size is of limited meaning. This sequence joins TRBV7-2 and TRBJ2-5, with TRBD2 matching 11 bases. V lost 6 bases and J lost 5; bases outside the gene matches: 5. CDR1 SGHTA and CDR2 FQGNSA come from the germline V gene. The CDR3 is made up of 14 amino acids. In DNA, the CDR3 is TGTGCCAGCAGACCCACTAGCGGGAGTGAGACCCAGTACTTC. Residues: CASRPTSGSETQYF.

As for this clonotype: Because this beta chain is a stray read in a library intended to capture alpha chains, its abundance should not be given much weight. V is TRBV20-1 and J is TRBJ2-5, with TRBD2 identical over 15 bases. After removal of 0 bases from V and 5 bases from J, the junction contained 13 bases not matched to a gene. The CDR3 loop spans 19 amino acids. Germline values: CDR1 DFQATT, CDR2 SNEGSKA (reference sequence). Here the CDR3 DNA reads TGCAGTGCTAGAGATCTCAATGGACTAGCGGGAGGGCCCTCTGAGACCCAGTACTTC. Translated: CSARDLNGLAGGPSETQYF.

This clonotype has just a few counts. This beta chain came through as a stray read in a library set up for alpha chains, and its size says little. This rearrangement joins TRBV5-1 to TRBJ2-5, with TRBD2 as a possible D gene (5 bases). Trimming shortened V by 9 bases and J by 2 bases, and 14 bases separated the two germline ends. The CDR3 covers 13 residues. CDR1 is SGHRS, CDR2 YFSETQ, per germline. DNA for the CDR3: TGCGCCACCGCGCCCGGGGAGCAAGAGACCCAGTACTTC. Its translation is CATAPGEQETQYF. The variable domain in full, completed from reference TRBV5-1 and TRBJ2-5, reads KAGVTQTPRYLIKTRGQQVTLSCSPISGHRSVSWYQQTPGQGLQFLFEYFSETQRNKGNFPGRFSGRQFSNSRSEMNVSTLELGDSALYLCATAPGEQETQYFGPGTRLLVL.

This clonotype has a handful of counts. This beta chain appears as a stray read in a library generated for alpha chains; its size is not informative. The chain couples TRBV12-3 or TRBV12-4 to TRBJ2-7; the D gene is possibly TRBD2 (6 bases). The ends were cut back, 5 bases at V and 2 bases at J, with 16 bases in the middle. There are 15 residues in the CDR3. As DNA, the CDR3 is TGTGCCAGCAGTCAGACCGGGACGGGGGCCTACGAGCAGTACTTC. It specifies CASSQTGTGAYEQYF.

By share, this clonotype counts as medium-sized. Since the library was made to target alpha chains, this beta chain is a stray read and its abundance is not meaningful. The chain is built from TRBV7-2 and TRBJ2-5, with D perhaps TRBD1 (5 bases). CDR3 size: 14 residues. In germline, CDR1 is SGHTA, CDR2 FQGNSA. Trimming removed 5 bases from V and 5 bases from J, with 15 bases in between. The CDR3 is CASSPRKKGETQYF. CDR3 DNA: TGTGCCAGCAGCCCGCGTAAAAAGGGGGAGACCCAGTACTTC.